The rows below give T cell receptor beta chains drawn from one sample of a study of identical twins. TCRdb reanalysed the 5' RACE reads using MiXCR and keeps one entry per CDR3 protein. The data show about 570,000 distinct CDR3 sequences, more than 9% seen once. This sample was shared with a second study, whose subject was yellow fever vaccine responses in identical twins.

The sequencing input was PBMCs. These receptors were taken from a woman aged 18-29 years in good health. The CDR3 runs from the conserved cysteine through the conserved F or W. A D gene is named only where the DNA matches it firmly. The listing skips clone size in some rows; elsewhere it reads once, few, many or a size class.

j_call clone_size d_call v_call cdr3_aa cdr3_nt
TRBJ1-5 many - TRBV29-1 CSVGDSNQPQHF TGCAGCGTTGGGGACAGCAATCAGCCCCAGCATTTT
TRBJ1-6 many - TRBV5-6 CASSLRRSSYNSPLHF TGTGCCAGCAGCTTGAGACGGAGCTCCTATAATTCACCCCTCCACTTT
TRBJ2-5 many - TRBV12-3/TRBV12-4 CASTPPSETQYF TGTGCCAGCACCCCACCGAGCGAGACCCAGTACTTC
TRBJ2-1 - TRBD2 TRBV6-5 CASSHSTSGMNNNEQFF TGTGCCAGCAGTCACTCGACTAGCGGGATGAATAACAATGAGCAGTTCTTC
TRBJ1-5 - - TRBV5-1 CASTPRFSNQPQHF TGCGCCAGCACCCCGCGATTTAGCAATCAGCCCCAGCATTTT
TRBJ2-1 - - TRBV12-3/TRBV12-4 CASSSPLSPRLGNEQFF TGTGCCAGCAGTTCCCCCCTATCCCCCCGACTAGGCAATGAGCAGTTCTTC
TRBJ1-6 - - TRBV29-1 CSLPAGGNDSPLHF TGCAGCCTTCCTGCGGGGGGCAACGATTCACCCCTCCACTTT
TRBJ2-3 few TRBD2 TRBV6-2/TRBV6-3 CASSRAGVGDTQYF TGTGCCAGCAGTCGAGCGGGAGTGGGAGATACGCAGTATTTT
TRBJ2-2 many TRBD2 TRBV2 CASNPAGGNTGELFF TGTGCCAGCAATCCGGCGGGAGGGAACACCGGGGAGCTGTTTTTT
TRBJ2-1 many - TRBV6-2/TRBV6-3 CASSLRDVYNEQFF TGTGCCAGCAGTCTCCGGGACGTATACAATGAGCAGTTCTTC
TRBJ2-2 - - TRBV9 CASSVESGMPGELFF TGTGCCAGCAGCGTAGAGTCCGGAATGCCCGGGGAGCTGTTTTTT
TRBJ2-1 - TRBD2 TRBV11-2 CASSPHAAAGAYNEQFF TGTGCCAGCAGCCCTCACGCAGCTGCGGGGGCCTACAATGAGCAGTTCTTC
TRBJ1-2 few - TRBV27 CASKKQGYYGYTF TGTGCCAGCAAGAAACAGGGCTATTATGGCTACACCTTC
TRBJ2-1 few TRBD2 TRBV12-3/TRBV12-4 CASSFATSGSSYNEQFF TGTGCCAGCAGTTTCGCGACTAGCGGGAGCTCCTACAATGAGCAGTTCTTC
TRBJ1-2 many - TRBV20-1 CSASQGPRGYTF TGCAGTGCTAGCCAGGGCCCCCGTGGCTACACCTTC
TRBJ2-7 many TRBD1 TRBV7-2 CASSLTGDSVWEQYF TGTGCCAGCAGCTTGACAGGGGATTCGGTTTGGGAGCAGTACTTC
TRBJ2-7 many TRBD1 TRBV27 CASSSPGQAAYEQYF TGTGCCAGCAGTTCACCCGGACAGGCTGCCTACGAGCAGTACTTC
TRBJ2-2 many - TRBV4-2 CASSQDTGELFF TGTGCCAGCAGCCAAGATACCGGGGAGCTGTTTTTT
TRBJ2-3 many - TRBV3-1 CASSLINRADTQYF TGTGCCAGCAGCCTAATAAACCGGGCGGATACGCAGTATTTT
TRBJ2-7 - - TRBV29-1 CSVRDGPYEQYF TGCAGCGTCCGGGACGGACCCTACGAGCAGTACTTC
TRBJ2-1 few - TRBV4-2 CASSPHRGWNEQFF TGTGCCAGCAGCCCCCACCGGGGTTGGAATGAGCAGTTCTTC
TRBJ1-1 few - TRBV3-1 CASSQELLRGAFF TGTGCCAGCAGCCAAGAGTTATTGAGGGGAGCTTTCTTT
TRBJ2-3 few TRBD2 TRBV11-3 CASSLRAGVGTDTQYF TGTGCCAGCAGCTTAAGGGCGGGGGTAGGGACAGATACGCAGTATTTT
TRBJ1-5 once - TRBV28 CATDLPQGQPQHF TGTGCCACCGACCTGCCCCAGGGTCAGCCCCAGCATTTT
TRBJ2-7 few - TRBV9 CASSVGADSRDEQYF TGTGCCAGCAGCGTAGGGGCGGATTCCAGGGACGAGCAGTACTTC
TRBJ2-2 few - TRBV12-5 CASGLVLGQPNTGELFF TGTGCTAGTGGTTTGGTACTAGGACAGCCGAACACCGGGGAGCTGTTTTTT
TRBJ2-3 many TRBD2 TRBV10-3 CAISEQAGADTQYF TGTGCCATCAGTGAGCAAGCGGGGGCAGATACGCAGTATTTT
TRBJ2-7 few TRBD2 TRBV20-1 CSARESGDRYEQYF TGCAGTGCTAGAGAAAGCGGGGACCGCTACGAGCAGTACTTC
TRBJ2-1 few TRBD1 TRBV20-1 CSAKTGPQQFF TGCAGTGCGAAGACAGGGCCGCAGCAGTTCTTC
TRBJ2-1 few TRBD1 TRBV12-3/TRBV12-4 CASSRITGGEVRNEQFF TGTGCCAGCAGTCGCATAACAGGGGGAGAGGTGAGGAATGAGCAGTTCTTC
TRBJ2-2 few - TRBV20-1 CSAREPLTGELFF TGCAGTGCTAGAGAGCCCCTCACCGGGGAGCTGTTTTTT
TRBJ2-7 many - TRBV7-2 CASSLAYGGIYEQYF TGTGCCAGCAGCTTAGCGTATGGGGGAATCTACGAGCAGTACTTC
TRBJ2-7 few - TRBV19 CASSTGAGYEQYF TGTGCCAGTAGTACAGGGGCGGGCTACGAGCAGTACTTC
TRBJ2-1 few - TRBV6-5 CASSSTDRPISYNEQFF TGTGCCAGCAGTTCAACCGACAGGCCGATCTCCTACAATGAGCAGTTCTTC
TRBJ2-7 - TRBD2 TRBV25-1 CASSEFMASGSSYEQYF TGTGCCAGCAGTGAATTTATGGCTAGCGGGAGTTCCTACGAGCAGTACTTC
TRBJ2-1 - TRBD2 TRBV4-3 CAIILTGGNSYNEQFF TGCGCCATCATCTTAACGGGGGGTAACTCCTACAATGAGCAGTTCTTC
TRBJ2-3 few TRBD2 TRBV20-1 CSARALAGGPHTQYF TGCAGTGCTAGGGCTCTAGCGGGAGGGCCTCATACGCAGTATTTT
TRBJ2-7 few - TRBV14 CASSYNTDNSYEQYF TGTGCCAGCAGCTATAATACGGACAACTCCTACGAGCAGTACTTC
TRBJ2-7 few - TRBV2 CASSEWSSSYEQYF TGTGCCAGCAGTGAATGGTCCAGCTCCTACGAGCAGTACTTC
TRBJ2-7 few TRBD2 TRBV29-1 CSVEDGRVPSYEQYF TGCAGCGTCGAGGACGGGAGGGTTCCCTCCTACGAGCAGTACTTC